These 19 T cell receptor beta chains came from one sample sequenced in a study of blood T cell repertoires in COVID-19. Sequencing was performed with immunoSEQ multiplex PCR; in TCRdb, only in-frame clones are kept and a portion is missing. The sample has about 24,000 clones; around 86% are singletons. Sequencing used peripheral blood. The receptors were gathered from a human donor with active COVID-19. The donor label of this sample is uncertain.

The chain recombines TRBV29-1 with TRBJ1-1; D ambiguous. From germline, CDR1 is SQVTM and CDR2 ANQGSEA. Between the trimmed V and J ends, which lost 8 bases and 1 base, there was a span of 11 bases. This CDR3 has 12 amino acids. Here the CDR3 DNA reads TGCAGCACTCAAGAGGGGAACACTGAAGCTTTCTTT. Translated, it gives CSTQEGNTEAFF.

This rearrangement joins TRBV4-1 to TRBJ1-2; the D gene is possibly TRBD1 (6 bases). Trimming took off 4 bases at V and 8 bases at J, with 20 bases between the two ends. CDR1 and CDR2 from the germline V gene are MGHRA and YSYEKL. This CDR3 comprises 15 residues. The CDR3: CASSPLGGFLEGYTF. The DNA for the CDR3 is TGCGCCAGCAGCCCTCTTGGGGGCTTCTTAGAGGGCTACACCTTC.

The J gene is TRBJ2-4, the V gene TRBV6-4, with TRBD1 matching over 10 bases. This CDR3 is built from 17 residues. Germline CDR1 MRHNA, CDR2 SNTAGT. Losses at the gene ends were 4 bases for V and 1 base for J; bases not matched to a gene: 7. The CDR3 region has the DNA TGTGCCAGCAGTGCCACGGGACAGGGGACTGCCAAAAACATTCAGTACTTC. Its translation is CASSATGQGTAKNIQYF.

With regard to this clone: A read error may produce the germline difference seen at one junction end. The chain combines TRBV7-7 with TRBJ2-1, with 9 bases aligning to TRBD2. Germline CDR1 is SSHAT and CDR2 is FNYEAQ (reference sequence). This CDR3 has 20 amino acids. The DNA for the CDR3 is TGTGCTAGCAGCCCTTATTTTTGGCATGATAGCGGGAGCTCCTACAATGAGCAGTTCTTC. This codes for CASSPYFWHDSGSSYNEQFF.

This clone was detected only once. This chain connects TRBV28 to TRBJ2-7, with 7 bases aligning to TRBD2. After removal of 4 bases from V and 3 bases from J, the junction contained 9 bases not matched to a gene. CDR3 size: 15 residues. Germline V gene data show CDR1 as MDHEN and CDR2 as SYDVKM. The CDR3 coding sequence is TGTGCCAGCAGTTCCTCAGCGGGATCTGGCTACGAGCAGTACTTC. This sequence encodes CASSSSAGSGYEQYF.

The rearrangement joins TRBV15 to TRBJ2-5, with D tentatively TRBD1 (6 bases). The CDR3 covers 16 residues. The V and J ends lost 0 bases and 4 bases respectively, with 15 bases between them. In germline, CDR1 is LNHNV, CDR2 YYDKDF (reference sequence). CDR3 sequence reads: CATSRDVGQGRETQYF. CDR3 sequence (DNA): TGTGCCACCAGCAGAGATGTCGGTCAGGGGCGAGAGACCCAGTACTTC.

V is TRBV5-5 and J is TRBJ1-5; D remains ambiguous. The CDR3 extends over 13 amino acids. Germline V gives CDR1 SGHKS, CDR2 YYEKEE (reference sequence). Deletions cut 2 bases from V and 4 bases from J, with 7 bases between. The CDR3 DNA reads as TGTGCCAGCAGCTTCTCCTCTAATCAGCCCCAGCATTTT. Amino acid sequence: CASSFSSNQPQHF.

V usage is TRBV7-9 and J usage is TRBJ2-5; tentative D call: TRBD2 (5 bases). Germline lookup yields CDR1 SEHNR and CDR2 FQNEAQ (reference sequence). CDR3 size: 16 residues. The V gene lost 4 bases and the J gene lost 5 bases, with 20 bases spanning the gap. Here the CDR3 DNA reads TGTGCCAGCAGCTCACTTGCGACATCCCCGGGGGAGACCCAGTACTTC. Translated: CASSSLATSPGETQYF.

The chain has TRBV6-5 and TRBJ2-5; D ambiguous. Germline-derived CDR1 and CDR2 are MNHEY and SVGAGI. The CDR3 runs to 12 residues. V lost 6 bases and J lost 4, with 9 bases in between. CDR3 sequence: CASRSYGETQYF. Here the CDR3 DNA reads TGTGCCAGCAGATCGTACGGAGAGACCCAGTACTTC.

The genes are TRBV25-1 and TRBJ2-7, with D possibly being TRBD2 (5 bases). This CDR3 has 17 residues. Germline CDR1 is MGHDK and CDR2 is SYGVNS. Deletions cut 0 bases from V and 2 bases from J, with 17 bases between. CDR3 in amino acids: CASSEYPVSSGTYEQYF. The DNA of the CDR3 is TGTGCCAGCAGTGAATATCCCGTCTCGAGCGGAACCTACGAGCAGTACTTC.

The chain recombines TRBV5-1 with TRBJ2-2; D not certain. This CDR3 is built from 15 residues. Germline values: CDR1 SGHRS, CDR2 YFSETQ. The germline V and J ends were trimmed by 2 bases and 3 bases, with 11 bases remaining between them. CDR3 bases: TGCGCCAGCAGCTTCTCCGACTTGTACACCGGGGAGCTGTTTTTT. Translating gives CASSFSDLYTGELFF.

The chain combines TRBV6-6 with TRBJ1-2; 9 bases line up with TRBD1. The CDR3 is 16 amino acids. J lost 7 bases, V lost 2 bases, and 11 bases had no gene match. CDR1 and CDR2 from the germline V gene are MNHNY and SVGAGI (reference sequence). The CDR3 protein is CASSYRRDRAERGYTF. In nucleotides, the CDR3 is TGTGCCAGCAGTTACCGACGGGACAGGGCAGAGCGTGGCTACACCTTC.

The rearrangement joins TRBV11-2 to TRBJ2-6; D call uncertain. CDR1 SGHAT and CDR2 FQNNGV come from the germline V gene. Trimming shortened V by 5 bases and J by 2 bases, and 4 bases separated the two germline ends. This CDR3 comprises 13 residues. The CDR3 region is CASSLPGANVLTF. The CDR3 DNA follows: TGTGCCAGCAGCCTCCCTGGGGCCAACGTCCTGACTTTC.

V gene TRBV12-3 or TRBV12-4 combines with J gene TRBJ2-7; 11 bases agree with TRBD2. Losses at the gene ends were 1 base for V and 12 bases for J; bases not matched to a gene: 2. The CDR3 spans 12 residues. The CDR3 sequence: CASSLELAGAYF. DNA of the CDR3: TGTGCCAGCAGTTTAGAACTAGCGGGAGCGTACTTC.

This clone was found once. This chain uses TRBV3-1 (or the pseudogene TRBV3-2) with TRBJ1-1, with D possibly matching TRBD1 (6 bases). The germline gives CDR1 LGHDT, CDR2 YNNKEL (reference sequence). The CDR3 runs to 14 residues. V was cut by 0 bases and J by 11 bases, with 16 bases left in between. In DNA form, the CDR3 reads TGTGCCAGCAGCCAAGACGGACAGCCCGGTGGTGCTTTCTTT. Its protein product is CASSQDGQPGGAFF.

V usage is TRBV4-1 and J usage is TRBJ1-5; possible D gene TRBD1, 6 bases. The CDR3 is 14 amino acids. Germline values: CDR1 MGHRA, CDR2 YSYEKL. V was clipped by 4 bases and J by 3 bases, with 10 bases between them. The CDR3 loop reads CASSPGTHNQPQHF. DNA for the CDR3: TGCGCCAGCAGCCCCGGGACACACAATCAGCCCCAGCATTTT.

The chain recombines TRBV10-2 with TRBJ2-5, with D uncertain. Germline CDR1 and CDR2: WSHSY and SAAADI. V was shortened by 0 bases and J by 1 base, with 6 bases between the two germline ends. This CDR3 spans 14 amino acids. The CDR3 is CASSESNFQETQYF. The CDR3 DNA reads as TGCGCCAGCAGTGAGTCCAACTTCCAAGAGACCCAGTACTTC.

This clone appeared a single time. At one end, the junction sequence differs from germline, possibly due to a read error. The chain has TRBV7-8 and TRBJ2-1; D is unclear. CDR1 and CDR2 from the germline V gene are SGHVS and FQNEAQ. CDR3 length: 12 amino acids. This chain's CDR3 is CASSLVGDHQLF. In nucleotides, the CDR3 is TGTGCCAGCAGCTTAGTTGGAGACCACCAGCTCTTC. Filled out from reference TRBV7-8 and TRBJ2-1, the complete variable domain reads GAGVSQSPRYKVAKRGQDVALRCDPISGHVSLFWYQQALGQGPEFLTYFQNEAQLDKSGLPSDRFFAERPEGSVSTLKIQRTQQEDSAVYLCASSLVGDHQLFGPGTRLTVL.

The chain uses TRBV11-2 and TRBJ2-1; the D is unclear. The germline V gene has CDR1 SGHAT and CDR2 FQNNGV. The CDR3 has 13 amino acids. V was pared by 1 base and J by 3 bases, with 4 bases between. This CDR3 is CASSLAVYNEQFF. CDR3 bases: TGTGCCAGCAGCTTAGCCGTCTACAATGAGCAGTTCTTC.